The entry that follows covers one TCR beta chain sequence. The target antigen is unknown. This sample is drawn from a study of cytomegalovirus exposure and HLA in healthy donors. Regarding the study as a whole: Fewer N-insertions (relative to the 666-donor mean) were reportedly seen in an Asian-associated ancestry cluster in a later analysis. TCR beta sequences numbering over 15,000 were associated with HLA alleles at 0.05 false discovery rate in a later analysis. Information on immune exposure was restricted to one variable (CMV serostatus).

The PCR was carried out with 60 Vbeta primers and 13 Jbeta primers. Libraries were prepared by immunoSEQ multiplex PCR; TCRdb keeps only in-frame clonotypes and omits some of them. In the table there are some 130,000 clones, approximately 70% of which are singletons. The CDR3 has 15 residues. V lost 1 base to trimming and J lost 5 bases; unmatched junction nucleotides: 4. Germline V lookup: CDR1 SGHDN, CDR2 FVKESK. The sequenced sample was PBMCs. This receptor was taken from a woman in her fifties or sixties in good health and CMV-seropositive. The V and J genes are TRBV14 and TRBJ2-5, with 10 bases aligning to TRBD1. CDR3 region: CASSQARTGGETQYF. CDR3 DNA sequence: TGTGCCAGCAGCCAAGCGAGGACAGGGGGGGAGACCCAGTACTTC.